This T cell receptor (beta chain) was obtained from a study of blood T cells in healthy people across ages. Using a J-beta primer mix together with a sample-barcoded 5' primer, a second PCR was run for 7 to 11 cycles. One entry per CDR3 protein results from TCRdb running MiXCR on the 5' RACE reads. Of 1.5 million or so distinct CDR3 sequences listed, 40% to 50% are singletons. The CDR3 has 16 residues. Germline CDR1 LNHDA, CDR2 SQIVND (reference sequence). Trimming shortened V by 4 bases and J by 1 base, and 17 bases separated the two germline ends. Sequencing used blood. The V gene is TRBV19, the J gene TRBJ2-7, with D uncertain. This TCR was sampled from a woman aged 18 to 35 in good health. The CDR3 DNA follows: TGTGCCAGTAGTACCCTTGGCAGGTCACGATCCTACGAGCAGTACTTC. Its translation is CASSTLGRSRSYEQYF.